The 4 T cell receptor beta chains reported below all come from one sample, sequenced in a study of T cells in Graves' hyperthyroidism and ophthalmopathy. Amplification of TCR beta CDR3 regions used RNA as the template. When the TCR CDR3 underwent first-round RT-PCR, the HTBI primer set was used. In TCRdb, the multiplex PCR reads were re-called with MiXCR into one record per CDR3 protein. Of approximately 530,000 distinct CDR3 sequences in the sample, nearly 20% are singletons; the top ten hold roughly 50%. Sample: blood. These TCRs come from a middle-aged man with Graves' ophthalmopathy.

J is TRBJ1-1 and V is TRBV3-1, with a weak D call TRBD1 (5 bases). CDR1 LGHDT and CDR2 YNNKEL come from the germline V gene (reference sequence). CDR3 size: 15 residues. V was shortened by 0 bases and J by 6 bases, with 14 bases between the two germline ends. In DNA, the CDR3 is TGTGCCAGCAGCCAAGATCCCGGGGCCTACGCTGAAGCTTTCTTT. Protein product: CASSQDPGAYAEAFF.

This clonotype was picked up many times. The chain employs TRBV10-3 and TRBJ2-1; D is unclear. Germline V gene data show CDR1 as ENHRY and CDR2 as SYGVKD. Trimming stripped 3 bases from V and 8 bases from J, with 14 bases between. This CDR3 spans 14 amino acids. This CDR3 is CAISDVGPWDEQFF. As DNA, the CDR3 is TGTGCCATCAGTGATGTCGGCCCCTGGGATGAGCAGTTCTTC.

The genes are TRBV20-1 and TRBJ1-4; perhaps TRBD1 as D (5 bases). Germline-derived CDR1 and CDR2 are DFQATT and SNEGSKA (reference sequence). Trimming pared 0 bases from V and 7 bases from J, leaving 9 bases between. CDR3 size: 13 residues. CDR3 sequence reads: CSAREAGFEKLFF. The CDR3 coding sequence is TGCAGTGCTAGAGAGGCAGGGTTTGAAAAACTGTTTTTT.

The chain employs TRBV30 and TRBJ2-2, with no clear D. With 3 bases removed from V and 0 bases from J, the gap between germline ends came to 8 bases. The CDR3 contains 14 residues. The germline CDR1 and CDR2 sequences are GTSNPN and SVGIG (reference sequence). The CDR3 loop reads CAWSAVSNTGELFF. Written as DNA, the CDR3 is TGTGCCTGGAGCGCAGTTTCGAACACCGGGGAGCTGTTTTTT.